Shown below are 15 T cell receptor beta chains from a single sample sequenced in a study of beta chain features in type 1 diabetes. The study reverse transcribed the entire isolated RNA, so it sequenced expressed TCRB transcripts. The data were produced by immunoSEQ multiplex PCR, yet TCRdb's version contains in-frame clones alone and is incomplete. The top ten clones hold roughly 0.97% of a sample with roughly 180,000 clones, 7.8% of them seen once. Overall study findings and caveats: Type 1 diabetes patients showed a moderate but significant shortening of TCRB CDR3s in all four CD4+ subsets.

No antigen has been identified for these receptors. Material for sequencing was central memory CD4+ T cells from blood. The origin of the receptors is a middle-aged woman with type 1 diabetes.

V gene TRBV2 combines with J gene TRBJ2-7; D is undetermined. The CDR3 is made up of 11 amino acids. Per germline, CDR1 SNHLY and CDR2 FYNNEI. Trimming removed 7 bases at V and 3 bases at J, with 7 bases between. CDR3 DNA: TGTGCCAGCAAGAGTCTCTACGAGCAGTACTTC. As protein: CASKSLYEQYF.

The chain uses TRBV7-3 and TRBJ1-6; TRBD1 matches 7 bases. The J segment lost 10 bases and the V segment lost 2 bases, leaving 5 bases of the junction unmatched. The CDR3 consists of 14 residues. Germline CDR1 is SGHTA and CDR2 is FQGTGA. The CDR3 region has the DNA TGTGCCAGCAGCTTAGAGCCAGGGGGATCACCCCTCCACTTT. Protein product: CASSLEPGGSPLHF.

V is TRBV2 and J is TRBJ2-1; TRBD1 might be the D (6 bases). The V end lost 2 bases, the J end lost 3 bases, and 11 bases lay between the germline ends. The CDR3 covers 15 residues. Germline CDR1 is SNHLY and CDR2 is FYNNEI. The CDR3 loop is CASSETAGVYNEQFF. Written as DNA, the CDR3 is TGTGCCAGCAGTGAAACGGCAGGGGTCTACAATGAGCAGTTCTTC.

V usage is TRBV18 and J usage is TRBJ1-1, with 9 nucleotides matching TRBD1. CDR1 KGHSH and CDR2 LQKENI come from the germline V gene. CDR3 length: 16 residues. V gave up 4 bases and J gave up 1 base; unmatched junction bases: 7. The CDR3 DNA sequence: TGTGCCAGCTCACTGACAGGGGGGATAGGGAACACTGAAGCTTTCTTT. It is translated as CASSLTGGIGNTEAFF. Full variable domain (missing parts from reference TRBV18 and TRBJ1-1): NAGVMQNPRHLVRRRGQEARLRCSPMKGHSHVYWYRQLPEEGLKFMVYLQKENIIDESGMPKERFSAEFPKEGPSILRIQQVVRGDSAAYFCASSLTGGIGNTEAFFGQGTRLTVV.

This clone was observed a handful of times. The chain recombines TRBV6-5 with TRBJ2-7; 7 bases align to TRBD1. Germline assignment: CDR1 MNHEY and CDR2 SVGAGI. The CDR3 totals 12 residues. Trimming at V came to 8 bases and at J to 5 bases, leaving 6 bases not matched to a gene. The CDR3 is CASWTTGHEQYF. The CDR3 nucleotides are TGTGCCAGCTGGACGACAGGGCACGAGCAGTACTTC.

The J gene is TRBJ1-2, the V gene TRBV29-1, with a weak D call TRBD1 (5 bases). The CDR3 contains 14 residues. CDR1 SQVTM and CDR2 ANQGSEA come from the germline V gene. With 3 bases removed from V and 1 base from J, the gap between germline ends came to 12 bases. The CDR3 bases are TGCAGCGTTGAGGGGCAGGCCTTTAACTATGGCTACACCTTC. This codes for CSVEGQAFNYGYTF.

The J gene is TRBJ2-5, the V gene TRBV7-9, with D tentatively TRBD1 (6 bases). CDR3 length: 14 amino acids. Trimming took off 2 bases at V and 2 bases at J, with 9 bases between the two ends. From germline, CDR1 is SEHNR and CDR2 FQNEAQ (reference sequence). The CDR3, as DNA: TGTGCCAGCAGCTTACAGGGGTGGCAAGAGACCCAGTACTTC. Translating gives CASSLQGWQETQYF.

The J gene is TRBJ2-7, the V gene TRBV7-2; 10 nucleotides line up with TRBD1. J gave up 4 bases and V 8 bases, and 8 bases lay outside the gene matches. The CDR3 covers 14 residues. Germline V CDR1 and CDR2: SGHTA, FQGNSA. The chain's CDR3 is CASRPGQGMYEQYF. For the CDR3, the DNA is TGTGCCAGCCGACCGGGACAGGGGATGTACGAGCAGTACTTC. Full variable domain (remainder filled in from reference TRBV7-2 and TRBJ2-7): GAGVSQSPSNKVTEKGKDVELRCDPISGHTALYWYRQSLGQGLEFLIYFQGNSAPDKSGLPSDRFSAERTGGSVSTLTIQRTQQEDSAVYLCASRPGQGMYEQYFGPGTRLTVT.

The chain combines TRBV11-3 with TRBJ2-7, with unresolved D. In germline, CDR1 is SGHNT, CDR2 YENEEA. The V end was cut by 5 bases, the J end by 0 bases, with 11 bases between. This CDR3 region has 14 residues. The CDR3 nucleotides are TGTGCCAGCAGCCTGCAGTCGAACTCCTACGAGCAGTACTTC. Translated, it gives CASSLQSNSYEQYF.

This clone has more than one count but fewer than ten. This chain links TRBV6-6 with TRBJ1-2; D gene uncertain. The germline V gene has CDR1 MNHNY and CDR2 SVGAGI (reference sequence). V was clipped by 0 bases and J by 13 bases, with 18 bases between them. This CDR3 is built from 14 residues. CDR3: CASSYSMQRDRRTF. In DNA, the CDR3 is TGTGCCAGCAGTTACTCGATGCAGCGGGATCGGCGCACCTTC.

V gene TRBV6-5 combines with J gene TRBJ2-5; D is possibly TRBD2 (6 bases). The CDR3 totals 11 residues. The germline V gene has CDR1 MNHEY and CDR2 SVGAGI. The V and J ends lost 11 bases and 5 bases respectively, with 12 bases between them. The CDR3 coding sequence is TGTGCCGCATCTCGGGGGGAGACCCAGTACTTC. Its protein is CAASRGETQYF.

There are a few counts of this clone. J is TRBJ2-3 and V is TRBV4-1; D remains ambiguous. CDR3 length equals 15 residues. Germline CDR1 is MGHRA and CDR2 is YSYEKL. With 1 base removed from V and 0 bases from J, the gap between germline ends came to 8 bases. The CDR3 bases are TGCGCCAGCAGCCAAGGTTCCTTAAGCACAGATACGCAGTATTTT. As protein: CASSQGSLSTDTQYF.

This chain connects TRBV28 to TRBJ2-7; D is possibly TRBD2 (6 bases). V was shortened by 7 bases and J by 2 bases, with 15 bases between the two germline ends. Germline-derived CDR1 and CDR2 are MDHEN and SYDVKM. The CDR3 has 14 residues. As DNA, the CDR3 is TGTGCCAGCACCTCCGGGGGAGGCCCCTACGAGCAGTACTTC. This translates into CASTSGGGPYEQYF.

This clone was seen repeatedly, ten times or more. This sequence joins TRBV5-1 and TRBJ2-1; 9 nucleotides align to TRBD2. The V segment lost 4 bases and the J segment 9 bases; nucleotides outside the gene matches: 11. Germline lookup yields CDR1 SGHRS and CDR2 YFSETQ. The CDR3 extends over 15 amino acids. CDR3 sequence reads: CASSPASGVQGEQFF. The CDR3 nucleotides are TGCGCCAGCAGCCCCGCTAGCGGGGTTCAGGGTGAGCAGTTCTTC.

CDR3 bases: TGTGCCAGCAGCTTCCCCGGGGGGGAGACCCAGTACTTC. It encodes CASSFPGGETQYF. This sequence joins TRBV5-5 and TRBJ2-5, with 7 bases fitting TRBD2. V dropped 2 bases and J dropped 5; count of bases not matched to a gene: 3. In germline, CDR1 is SGHKS, CDR2 YYEKEE (reference sequence). CDR3 size: 13 residues.